This T cell receptor (beta chain) was recovered during a study of blood T cell repertoires in COVID-19. Overall study: COVID-19 samples, acute and convalescent, were from the United States, Italy and Spain.

This table comes from immunoSEQ multiplex PCR, and its TCRdb copy is limited to in-frame clones, with some not included. The data show 50,000 or so clones, approximately 80% seen once. This clonotype was sampled from a human donor with active or convalescent COVID-19. The donor label of this sample is uncertain. The material sequenced was peripheral blood.

The CDR3 here is CASSPGRFGNTIYF. The DNA for the CDR3 is TGTGCCAGCAGCCCGGGAAGATTTGGAAACACCATATATTTT. V gene TRBV9 combines with J gene TRBJ1-3; D gene uncertain. Germline V gene lookup returns CDR1 SGDLS and CDR2 YYNGEE. V was cut by 4 bases and J by 3 bases, with 11 bases left in between. The CDR3 has 14 amino acids.